The 28 T cell receptor beta chains listed next were all sequenced from one sample in a study of T cells after yellow fever vaccination. TCRdb re-called the 5' RACE reads with MiXCR, one entry per CDR3 protein. The sample carries about 580,000 distinct CDR3 sequences, 17% recorded once. This sample comprised PBMCs, obtained 4 to 5 days after the first yellow fever vaccination. These receptors were collected from a man younger than 30 who received the YFV17D yellow fever vaccine.

This clonotype was seen more than once but under ten times. The V gene is TRBV4-2, the J gene TRBJ1-4, with a tentative D call TRBD1 (5 bases). Trimming took 4 bases from V and 8 from J, leaving 11 bases between them. The CDR3 is made up of 13 amino acids. The germline V gene encodes CDR1 LGHNA and CDR2 YNFKEQ. The CDR3 is CASSLRQGEKLFF. DNA of the CDR3: TGTGCCAGCAGCCTTCGGCAGGGAGAAAAACTGTTTTTT.

V and J are TRBV6-2 or TRBV6-3 and TRBJ1-2; D ambiguous. This CDR3 spans 13 amino acids. Trimming left V 4 bases short and J 4 bases short, with 10 bases between. From germline, CDR1 is MNHEY and CDR2 SVGEGT. CDR3 sequence: CASSSGSFYGYTF. CDR3 in DNA: TGTGCCAGCAGTTCAGGCAGCTTCTATGGCTACACCTTC.

The chain couples TRBV12-3 or TRBV12-4 to TRBJ2-3, with 7 nucleotides matching TRBD1. V lost 6 bases and J lost 3; bases outside the gene matches: 6. The CDR3 length is 14 residues. CDR3 sequence reads: CASRRQGITDTQYF. CDR3 nucleotides: TGTGCCAGCAGGAGACAGGGAATTACAGATACGCAGTATTTT.

This clonotype was seen a handful of times. The chain combines TRBV19 with TRBJ1-1, with 10 bases that match TRBD1. J lost 5 bases, V lost 6 bases, and 9 bases had no gene match. The germline V gene has CDR1 LNHDA and CDR2 SQIVND (reference sequence). The CDR3 sequence is 15 residues long. In DNA, the CDR3 is TGTGCCAGTAGGACTCCGAGGACAGGGGGTACTGAAGCTTTCTTT. It is translated as CASRTPRTGGTEAFF.

This clonotype has at least ten counts. Relative to the germline gene, one junction end is altered; a read error may explain this. The CDR3 here is CASSASGGSTDTQYF. The CDR3 DNA follows: TGTGCCAGCAGTGCCAGCGGGGGTTCCACAGATACGCAGTATTTT. The genes are TRBV4-1 and TRBJ2-3, with 8 bases matching TRBD2. Germline loops: CDR1 MGHRA, CDR2 YSYEKL. This CDR3 is 15 amino acids long.

The chain carries TRBV11-2 and TRBJ2-4, with a weak D call TRBD2 (5 bases). Trimming left V 1 base short and J 7 bases short, with 11 bases between. CDR1 and CDR2 from the germline V gene are SGHAT and FQNNGV. The CDR3 spans 14 residues. DNA for the CDR3: TGTGCCAGCAGCTTAGTGTATGGGAGTAACATTCAGTACTTC. Residues: CASSLVYGSNIQYF. The full variable domain, with the rest looked up from reference TRBV11-2 and TRBJ2-4, is EAGVAQSPRYKIIEKRQSVAFWCNPISGHATLYWYQQILGQGPKLLIQFQNNGVVDDSQLPKDRFSAERLKGVDSTLKIQPAKLEDSAVYLCASSLVYGSNIQYFGAGTRLSVL.

V is TRBV20-1 and J is TRBJ1-3; D unresolved. V lost 5 bases and J 4 bases, leaving 15 bases between the germline ends. There are 14 residues in the CDR3. Germline CDR1 reads DFQATT; CDR2 reads SNEGSKA (reference sequence). The CDR3 reads CSALGHLEGNTIYF. The CDR3 DNA follows: TGCAGTGCTCTCGGGCATTTGGAGGGAAACACCATATATTTT.

This sequence joins TRBV6-1 and TRBJ1-1; 7 bases map to TRBD1. CDR1 and CDR2 from the germline V gene are MNHNS and SASEGT. The J segment lost 1 base and the V segment lost 4 bases, leaving 3 bases of the junction unmatched. CDR3 length: 14 amino acids. The CDR3 nucleotides are TGTGCCAGCAGTGCCCGACAGGGGAACACTGAAGCTTTCTTT. It specifies CASSARQGNTEAFF.

The chain recombines TRBV2 with TRBJ1-6; D remains ambiguous. Germline V CDR1 and CDR2: SNHLY, FYNNEI. Deletions cut 6 bases from V and 6 bases from J, with 6 bases between. The CDR3 is made up of 12 amino acids. CDR3 sequence reads: CASRMPNSPLHF. The CDR3 coding sequence is TGTGCCAGCAGGATGCCTAATTCACCCCTCCACTTT.

The chain links TRBV6-2 or TRBV6-3 to TRBJ2-7; D may correspond to TRBD1 or TRBD2 (5 bases each). The CDR3 is 12 residues long. The V end lost 5 bases, the J end lost 5 bases, and 10 bases lay between the germline ends. In germline, CDR1 is MNHEY, CDR2 SVGEGT. CDR3 sequence (DNA): TGTGCCAGCAGTCCTCGGGACCACGAGCAGTACGTC. Translating it yields CASSPRDHEQYV.

This clonotype was detected a few times. This chain links TRBV11-2 with TRBJ2-3; 7 bases agree with TRBD1. The germline V gene encodes CDR1 SGHAT and CDR2 FQNNGV. The CDR3 covers 15 residues. Trimming cost V 3 bases and J 5 bases; bases outside gene matches: 8. The CDR3 reads CASSLKLAGGDTQYF. The CDR3 coding sequence is TGTGCCAGCAGCTTGAAGCTAGCAGGGGGAGATACGCAGTATTTT.

V usage is TRBV20-1 and J usage is TRBJ2-1; tentatively, D is TRBD1 (5 bases). V gave up 0 bases and J gave up 3 bases, with 12 bases separating them. Germline values: CDR1 DFQATT, CDR2 SNEGSKA (reference sequence). CDR3 length: 15 residues. The CDR3 is CSARDPRVNYNEQFF. CDR3 nucleotide sequence: TGCAGTGCTAGAGATCCCAGGGTGAACTACAATGAGCAGTTCTTC.

In its sample, this clonotype was seen a few times. The CDR3 here is CASSLGRGRHGYTF. The DNA for the CDR3 is TGTGCCAGCAGTTTAGGCAGGGGGCGGCATGGCTACACCTTC. The chain has TRBV12-3 or TRBV12-4 and TRBJ1-2; 8 nucleotides line up with TRBD1. The CDR3 is 14 residues long. V lost 1 base and J lost 6; bases outside the gene matches: 4.

This clonotype was counted a few times. This chain connects TRBV5-1 to TRBJ2-1, with D perhaps TRBD1 or TRBD2 (6 bases each). The germline V gene has CDR1 SGHRS and CDR2 YFSETQ. This CDR3 spans 13 amino acids. Trimming shortened V by 1 base and J by 8 bases, and 10 bases separated the two germline ends. DNA of the CDR3: TGCGCCAGCAGCTTGTGGGGGGCCGATGAGCAGTTCTTC. Protein product: CASSLWGADEQFF.

The table lists this clonotype with a few counts. The rearrangement uses TRBV18 and TRBJ2-2; 9 bases map to TRBD2. Unmatched junction bases numbered 1, after V lost 3 bases and J lost 2 bases. CDR1 and CDR2 (germline): KGHSH, LQKENI. This CDR3 is built from 15 residues. The CDR3 loop reads CASSPGLANTGELFF. CDR3 DNA sequence: TGTGCCAGCTCACCGGGACTAGCAAACACCGGGGAGCTGTTTTTT.

This clonotype was detected only a few times. The V gene is TRBV10-3, the J gene TRBJ1-4; 7 positions agree with TRBD1. The junction had 5 bases not matched to a gene; V was cut back by 6 bases and J by 4 bases. CDR1 is ENHRY, CDR2 SYGVKD, per germline. This CDR3 has 14 residues. As DNA, the CDR3 is TGTGCCATCAGCACAGGGGCACTTAATGAAAAACTGTTTTTT. This sequence encodes CAISTGALNEKLFF.

This sequence joins TRBV5-1 and TRBJ2-5; D call uncertain. V lost 5 bases and J 5 bases, leaving 7 bases between the germline ends. Germline lookup yields CDR1 SGHRS and CDR2 YFSETQ. This CDR3 region has 11 residues. CDR3 loop: CASRRQETQYF. Here the CDR3 DNA reads TGCGCCAGCAGACGCCAGGAGACCCAGTACTTC.

This clonotype was counted ten times or more. J is TRBJ2-2 and V is TRBV25-1, with 11 bases that match TRBD2. The CDR3 is 15 residues long. Trimming at V came to 5 bases and at J to 6 bases, leaving 5 bases not matched to a gene. Germline-derived CDR1 and CDR2 are MGHDK and SYGVNS. The CDR3, as DNA: TGTGCCAGCAGTTTTAGCGGGGGGGCGCCCGGGGAGCTGTTTTTT. Its translation: CASSFSGGAPGELFF.

The J gene is TRBJ1-3, the V gene TRBV6-5; D is uncertain. Germline CDR1 MNHEY, CDR2 SVGAGI. This CDR3 comprises 16 residues. V was pared by 3 bases and J by 0 bases, with 12 bases between. The DNA of the CDR3 is TGTGCCAGCAGTTATGAACCGTCAAGCTCTGGAAACACCATATATTTT. Protein product: CASSYEPSSSGNTIYF.

The chain links TRBV6-4 to TRBJ2-1, with 7 bases matching TRBD1. V was pared by 6 bases and J by 1 base, with 9 bases of the junction left unmatched. Per the germline V gene, CDR1 is MRHNA and CDR2 is SNTAGT. CDR3 size: 16 residues. The CDR3 nucleotides are TGTGCCAGCAGCGCAGGGGGTATTGGGTCCTACAATGAGCAGTTCTTC. Its translation is CASSAGGIGSYNEQFF.

The J gene is TRBJ1-5, the V gene TRBV4-2, with D unresolved. The CDR3 consists of 14 residues. The V gene's germline CDR1 is LGHNA and CDR2 YNFKEQ. Trimming cost V 4 bases and J 6 bases, with 13 bases left between them. This CDR3 reads CASSLRREGQPQHF. The CDR3 DNA reads TGTGCCAGCAGCCTCAGACGGGAGGGTCAGCCCCAGCATTTT.

This chain connects TRBV2 to TRBJ1-2; D is possibly TRBD1 (6 bases). CDR1 is SNHLY, CDR2 FYNNEI, per germline. The V and J ends lost 6 bases and 8 bases respectively, with 13 bases between them. CDR3 length equals 12 residues. In nucleotides, the CDR3 is TGTGCCAGCAGCCCCGGGGGGGCCGGCTACACCTTC. Its translation is CASSPGGAGYTF.

The rearrangement uses TRBV29-1 and TRBJ1-1; D uncertain. Deletions cut 3 bases from V and 1 base from J, with 6 bases between. The CDR3 is 12 amino acids. CDR1 is SQVTM and CDR2 is ANQGSEA in the germline V gene. CDR3 protein: CSVDIGNTEAFF. CDR3 nucleotide sequence: TGCAGCGTTGATATTGGGAACACTGAAGCTTTCTTT.

This clonotype was detected a few times. The chain links TRBV18 to TRBJ1-5; the D is unclear. Deletions cut 2 bases from V and 2 bases from J, with 13 bases between. Germline V gene data show CDR1 as KGHSH and CDR2 as LQKENI. CDR3 length: 16 residues. CDR3 DNA sequence: TGTGCCAGCTCACCAGTTGCCAGCCGACGCAATCAGCCCCAGCATTTT. It specifies CASSPVASRRNQPQHF.

This clonotype appeared a few times. This sequence joins TRBV7-9 and TRBJ1-1; D uncertain. The CDR3 loop spans 15 amino acids. Trimming stripped 2 bases from V and 4 bases from J, with 14 bases between. In germline, CDR1 is SEHNR, CDR2 FQNEAQ (reference sequence). CDR3 bases: TGTGCCAGCAGCTTACCTAGAGTCGAGGCCACTGAAGCTTTCTTT. This gives the protein CASSLPRVEATEAFF.

The J gene is TRBJ2-2, the V gene TRBV7-2; the D gene is possibly TRBD1 (5 bases). Between the trimmed V and J ends, which lost 5 bases and 4 bases, there was a span of 14 bases. Germline V gives CDR1 SGHTA, CDR2 FQGNSA. The CDR3 is made up of 15 amino acids. This CDR3 is CASSLGVASTGELFF. The CDR3 nucleotides are TGTGCCAGCAGCCTAGGGGTAGCTTCCACCGGGGAGCTGTTTTTT.

Concerning this clonotype itself: At one end the junction does not follow the germline gene, possibly because of a read error. This chain uses TRBV3-1 with TRBJ2-5; D perhaps matches TRBD1 (5 bases). CDR1 is LGHDT and CDR2 is YNNKEL in the germline V gene (reference sequence). The CDR3 totals 16 residues. DNA of the CDR3: TGTGCCAGCAGTCAAGATCAGCGCCAGGGTGGGGAGACCCAGTACTTC. Translating gives CASSQDQRQGGETQYF.

This clonotype has ten or more counts. The V call is TRBV27, the J call TRBJ2-1; the D gene is possibly TRBD2 (6 bases). The CDR3 totals 14 residues. V shed 6 bases and J shed 13 bases, with 22 bases lying between them. Germline loops: CDR1 MNHEY, CDR2 SMNVEV (reference sequence). CDR3 protein: CASRPAQWEERQFF. Here the CDR3 DNA reads TGTGCCAGCAGACCGGCCCAATGGGAGGAACGCCAGTTCTTC.